This T cell receptor beta chain was captured in a study of T cells in Graves' hyperthyroidism and ophthalmopathy. At the level of the study: Before treatment of any kind, peripheral blood was taken at initial diagnosis.

Whole-study results and caveats: Most thyroid clonotypes expanded above 0.001 appeared in blood too.

TCR beta CDR3 region amplification was performed from RNA transcripts. Researchers ran a first-round RT-PCR on the TCR CDR3 using the HTBI primer set. TCRdb fed the multiplex PCR reads into MiXCR, producing one record per CDR3 protein. The sample has over 500,000 distinct CDR3 sequences; 14% are singletons. Patients having uncontrolled infection, another autoimmune disease, pregnancy or lactation were not included. This clonotype was detected only a few times. Its antigen is not identified. Mismatch with germline at one junction end may stem from a read error. CDR1 and CDR2 from the germline V gene are KGHSH and LQKENI. This CDR3 has 13 amino acids.

This receptor was identified in a woman in her thirties or forties with Graves' hyperthyroidism. The sequenced sample was blood. The chain is built from TRBV18 and TRBJ2-7; D may match TRBD1 or TRBD2 (6 bases each). CDR3 region: CASSPFGGYEQHF. CDR3 in DNA: TGTGCCAGCTCACCATTCGGGGGCTACGAGCAGCACTTC.